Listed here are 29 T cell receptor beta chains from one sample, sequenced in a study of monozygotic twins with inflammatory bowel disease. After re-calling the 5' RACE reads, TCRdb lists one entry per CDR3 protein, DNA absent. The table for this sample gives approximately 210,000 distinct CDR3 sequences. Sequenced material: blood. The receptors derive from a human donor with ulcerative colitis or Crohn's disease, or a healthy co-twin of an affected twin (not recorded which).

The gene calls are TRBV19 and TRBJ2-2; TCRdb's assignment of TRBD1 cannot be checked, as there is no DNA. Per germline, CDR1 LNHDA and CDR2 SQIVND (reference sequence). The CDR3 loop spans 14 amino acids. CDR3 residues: CASRVQGSAGELFF.

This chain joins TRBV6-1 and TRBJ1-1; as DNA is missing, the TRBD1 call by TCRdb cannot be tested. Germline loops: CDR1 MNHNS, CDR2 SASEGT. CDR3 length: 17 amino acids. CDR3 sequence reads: CASLGIRAGGAGTEAFF.

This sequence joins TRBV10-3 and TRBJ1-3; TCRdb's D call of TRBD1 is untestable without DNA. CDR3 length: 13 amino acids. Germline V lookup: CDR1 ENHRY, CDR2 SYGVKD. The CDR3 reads CAISTGSGNTIYF.

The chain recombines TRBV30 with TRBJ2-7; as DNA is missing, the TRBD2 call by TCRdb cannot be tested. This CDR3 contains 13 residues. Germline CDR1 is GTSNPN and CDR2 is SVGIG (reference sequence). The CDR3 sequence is CAWSEEAGSEQYF.

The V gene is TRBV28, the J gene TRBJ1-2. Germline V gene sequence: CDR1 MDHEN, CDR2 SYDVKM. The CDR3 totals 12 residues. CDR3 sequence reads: CASRSGAGGYTF.

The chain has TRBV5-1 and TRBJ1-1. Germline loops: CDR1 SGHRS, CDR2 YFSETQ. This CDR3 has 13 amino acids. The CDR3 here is CASSLQLNTEAFF. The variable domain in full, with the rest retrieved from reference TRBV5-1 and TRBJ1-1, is KAGVTQTPRYLIKTRGQQVTLSCSPISGHRSVSWYQQTPGQGLQFLFEYFSETQRNKGNFPGRFSGRQFSNSRSEMNVSTLELGDSALYLCASSLQLNTEAFFGQGTRLTVV.

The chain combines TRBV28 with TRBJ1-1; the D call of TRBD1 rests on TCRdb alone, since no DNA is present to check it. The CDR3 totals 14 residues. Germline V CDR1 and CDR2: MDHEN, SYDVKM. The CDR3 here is CASSLTGENTEAFF.

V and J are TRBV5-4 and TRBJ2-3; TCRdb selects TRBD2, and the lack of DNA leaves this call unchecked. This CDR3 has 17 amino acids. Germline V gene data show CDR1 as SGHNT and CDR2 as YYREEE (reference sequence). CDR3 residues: CASSLFGGPLRTDTQYF.

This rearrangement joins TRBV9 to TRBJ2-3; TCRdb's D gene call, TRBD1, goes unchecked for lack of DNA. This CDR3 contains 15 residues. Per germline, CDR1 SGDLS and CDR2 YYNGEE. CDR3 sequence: CASSGGQGPTDTQYF. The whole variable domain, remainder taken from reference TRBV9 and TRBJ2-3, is DSGVTQTPKHLITATGQRVTLRCSPRSGDLSVYWYQQSLDQGLQFLIQYYNGEERAKGNILERFSAQQFPDLHSELNLSSLELGDSALYFCASSGGQGPTDTQYFGPGTRLTVL.

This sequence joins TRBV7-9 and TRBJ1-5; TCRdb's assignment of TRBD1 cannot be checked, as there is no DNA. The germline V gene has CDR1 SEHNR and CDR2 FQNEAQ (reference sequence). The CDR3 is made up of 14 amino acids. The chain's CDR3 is CASTQGAGNQPQHF.

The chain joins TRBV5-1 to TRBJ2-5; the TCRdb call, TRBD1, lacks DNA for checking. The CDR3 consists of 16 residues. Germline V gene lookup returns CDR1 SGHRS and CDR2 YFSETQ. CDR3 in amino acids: CASSLLPGQGAQTQYF.

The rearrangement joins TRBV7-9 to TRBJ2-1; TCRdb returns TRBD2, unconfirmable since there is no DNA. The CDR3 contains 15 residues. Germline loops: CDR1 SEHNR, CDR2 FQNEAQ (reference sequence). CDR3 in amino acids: CASSLLLATYNEQFF.

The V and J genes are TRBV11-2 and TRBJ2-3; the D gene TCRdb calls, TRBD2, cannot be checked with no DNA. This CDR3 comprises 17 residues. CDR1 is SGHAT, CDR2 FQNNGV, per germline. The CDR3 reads CASSLEVAGTYTDTQYF. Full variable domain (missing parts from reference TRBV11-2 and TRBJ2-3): EAGVAQSPRYKIIEKRQSVAFWCNPISGHATLYWYQQILGQGPKLLIQFQNNGVVDDSQLPKDRFSAERLKGVDSTLKIQPAKLEDSAVYLCASSLEVAGTYTDTQYFGPGTRLTVL.

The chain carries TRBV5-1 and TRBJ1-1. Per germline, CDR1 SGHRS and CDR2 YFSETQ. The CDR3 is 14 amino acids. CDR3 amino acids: CASSFSSMNTEAFF.

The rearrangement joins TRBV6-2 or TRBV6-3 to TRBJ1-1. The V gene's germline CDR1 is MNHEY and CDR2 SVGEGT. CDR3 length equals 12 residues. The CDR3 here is CASSRPYTEAFF.

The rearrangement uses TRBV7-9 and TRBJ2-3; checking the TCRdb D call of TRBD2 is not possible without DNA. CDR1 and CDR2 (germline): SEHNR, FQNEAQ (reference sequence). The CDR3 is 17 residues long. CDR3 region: CASSPHGSGRETDTQYF.

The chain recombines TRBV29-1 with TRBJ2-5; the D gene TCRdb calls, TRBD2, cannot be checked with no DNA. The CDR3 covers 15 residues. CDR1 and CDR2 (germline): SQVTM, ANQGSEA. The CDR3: CSVPGLAGVGETQYF.

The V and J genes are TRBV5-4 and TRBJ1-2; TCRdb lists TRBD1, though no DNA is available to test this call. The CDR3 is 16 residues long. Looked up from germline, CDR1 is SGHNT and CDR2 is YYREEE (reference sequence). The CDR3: CASSLGTRQGGYGYTF.

This CDR3 reads CSARSGTYEQYF. This rearrangement joins TRBV20-1 to TRBJ2-7. CDR3 size: 12 residues. The germline V gene encodes CDR1 DFQATT and CDR2 SNEGSKA (reference sequence).

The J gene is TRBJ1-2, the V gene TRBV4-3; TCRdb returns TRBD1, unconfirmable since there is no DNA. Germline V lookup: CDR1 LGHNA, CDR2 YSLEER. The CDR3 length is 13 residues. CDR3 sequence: CASSHGEGDGYTF.

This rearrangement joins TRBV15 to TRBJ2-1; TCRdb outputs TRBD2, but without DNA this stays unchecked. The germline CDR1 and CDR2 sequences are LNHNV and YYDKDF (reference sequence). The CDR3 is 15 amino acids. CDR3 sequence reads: CATSSPRDGPNEQFF. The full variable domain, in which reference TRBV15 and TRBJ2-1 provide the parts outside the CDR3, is DAMVIQNPRYQVTQFGKPVTLSCSQTLNHNVMYWYQQKSSQAPKLLFHYYDKDFNNEADTPDNFQSRRPNTSFCFLDIRSPGLGDTAMYLCATSSPRDGPNEQFFGPGTRLTVL.

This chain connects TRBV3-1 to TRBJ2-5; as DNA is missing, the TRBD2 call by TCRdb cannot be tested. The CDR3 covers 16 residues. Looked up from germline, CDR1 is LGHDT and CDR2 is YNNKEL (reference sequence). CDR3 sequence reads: CASSPWGAGGSETQYF.

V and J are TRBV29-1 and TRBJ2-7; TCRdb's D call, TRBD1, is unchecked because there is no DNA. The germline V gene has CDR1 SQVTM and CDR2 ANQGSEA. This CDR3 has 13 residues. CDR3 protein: CSADTGLSDEQYF.

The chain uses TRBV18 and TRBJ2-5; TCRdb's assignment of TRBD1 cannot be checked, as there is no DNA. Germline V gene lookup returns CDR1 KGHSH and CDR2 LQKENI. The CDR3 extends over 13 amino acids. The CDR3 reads CASSPGTQETQYF. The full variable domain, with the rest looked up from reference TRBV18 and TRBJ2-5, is NAGVMQNPRHLVRRRGQEARLRCSPMKGHSHVYWYRQLPEEGLKFMVYLQKENIIDESGMPKERFSAEFPKEGPSILRIQQVVRGDSAAYFCASSPGTQETQYFGPGTRLLVL.

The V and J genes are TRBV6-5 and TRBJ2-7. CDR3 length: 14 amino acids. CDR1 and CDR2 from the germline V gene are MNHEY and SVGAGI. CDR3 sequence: CASSYTGPSYEQYF.

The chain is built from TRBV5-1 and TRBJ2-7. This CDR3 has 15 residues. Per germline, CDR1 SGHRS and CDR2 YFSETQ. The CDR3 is CASSPALAGPYEQYF.

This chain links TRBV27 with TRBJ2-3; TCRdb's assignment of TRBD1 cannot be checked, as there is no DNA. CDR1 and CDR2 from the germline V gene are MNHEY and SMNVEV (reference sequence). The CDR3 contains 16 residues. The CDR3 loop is CASSSTTGGGGGTQYF.

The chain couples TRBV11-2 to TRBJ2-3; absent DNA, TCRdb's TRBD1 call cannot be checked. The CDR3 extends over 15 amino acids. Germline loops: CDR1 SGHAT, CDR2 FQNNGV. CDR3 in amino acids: CASSLSRGSTDTQYF. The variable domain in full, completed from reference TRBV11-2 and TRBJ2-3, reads EAGVAQSPRYKIIEKRQSVAFWCNPISGHATLYWYQQILGQGPKLLIQFQNNGVVDDSQLPKDRFSAERLKGVDSTLKIQPAKLEDSAVYLCASSLSRGSTDTQYFGPGTRLTVL.

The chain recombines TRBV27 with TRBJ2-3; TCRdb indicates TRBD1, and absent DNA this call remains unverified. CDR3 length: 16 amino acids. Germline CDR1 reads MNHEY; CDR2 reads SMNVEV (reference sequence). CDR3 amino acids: CASSLGWGSSTDTQYF.